Following are 23 T cell receptor beta chains from one sample sequenced in a study of T cell repertoires in cytomegalovirus infection. TCRdb re-analysed the reads in MiXCR, keeping a single row per CDR3 protein. The table records a few hundred thousand distinct CDR3 sequences, 9.5% of them present only once. Sequencing input: PBMCs. Every receptor here comes from a human donor in good health (CMV status not recorded). Some clones in this sample may be carry-over from other donors' samples.

This clonotype was counted a single time. This chain connects TRBV18 to TRBJ1-5; 8 bases are shared with TRBD1. V shed 4 bases and J 3 bases; nucleotides not matched to a gene: 5. There are 15 residues in the CDR3. The germline gives CDR1 KGHSH, CDR2 LQKENI. The CDR3 spells CASSHRTGTNQPQHF. Here the CDR3 DNA reads TGTGCCAGCTCACACCGGACAGGGACCAATCAGCCCCAGCATTTT.

This clonotype came up many times. This chain joins TRBV20-1 and TRBJ2-1, with no clear D. Germline V CDR1 and CDR2: DFQATT, SNEGSKA (reference sequence). The CDR3 is 14 amino acids. V was clipped by 3 bases and J by 1 base, with 10 bases between them. CDR3 protein: CSARGRASYNEQFF. In DNA form, the CDR3 reads TGCAGTGCTAGGGGCAGAGCTTCCTACAATGAGCAGTTCTTC.

This clonotype has just a few counts. The V call is TRBV4-1, the J call TRBJ1-4; D is ambiguous. CDR3 length: 14 residues. Germline-derived CDR1 and CDR2 are MGHRA and YSYEKL. V shed 1 base and J shed 5 bases, with 8 bases lying between them. The CDR3 region is CASSQGPGNEKLFF. The CDR3 nucleotides are TGCGCCAGCAGCCAAGGTCCTGGGAATGAAAAACTGTTTTTT.

Here the CDR3 reads CASSYLAGAAESEQYF. For the CDR3, the DNA is TGTGCCAGCAGTTACCTAGCGGGGGCCGCGGAGAGCGAGCAGTACTTC. The chain is built from TRBV6-2 or TRBV6-3 and TRBJ2-7; TRBD2 matches 10 bases. CDR3 length: 16 amino acids. With 2 bases clipped from V and 6 bases from J, the junction kept 10 bases outside the gene matches. Germline CDR1 MNHEY, CDR2 SVGEGT.

This clonotype was seen only a few times. The chain is built from TRBV6-5 and TRBJ1-6; weak D call: TRBD1 (6 bases). V lost 4 bases and J lost 13, with 11 bases in between. This CDR3 is built from 12 residues. Germline lookup yields CDR1 MNHEY and CDR2 SVGAGI. The CDR3 is CASSFTQGPLHF. As DNA, the CDR3 is TGTGCCAGCAGTTTTACACAGGGCCCCCTCCACTTT.

This clonotype showed up many times. This chain joins TRBV20-1 and TRBJ2-7, with D maybe TRBD1 (5 bases). The V and J ends lost 0 bases and 4 bases respectively, with 16 bases between them. This CDR3 contains 15 residues. Germline CDR1 is DFQATT and CDR2 is SNEGSKA (reference sequence). CDR3 DNA sequence: TGCAGTGCTAGAGATGGGGCAGGGTCGATTTACGAGCAGTACTTC. It yields the protein CSARDGAGSIYEQYF.

This clonotype was counted between two and nine times. This rearrangement joins TRBV7-9 to TRBJ2-1; TRBD1 matches at 8 bases. Germline V gene data show CDR1 as SEHNR and CDR2 as FQNEAQ (reference sequence). This CDR3 has 15 amino acids. V gave up 7 bases and J gave up 5 bases; unmatched junction bases: 10. This chain's CDR3 is CASTPMGTGHNEQFF. CDR3 DNA: TGTGCCAGCACCCCGATGGGGACAGGACACAATGAGCAGTTCTTC.

This clonotype was observed many times. The chain links TRBV4-3 to TRBJ2-2, with D unresolved. The ends were cut back, 0 bases at V and 1 base at J, with 6 bases in the middle. CDR1 is LGHNA and CDR2 is YSLEER in the germline V gene. The CDR3 is 15 amino acids. Here the CDR3 reads CASSQDRKNTGELFF. CDR3 sequence (DNA): TGCGCCAGCAGCCAAGATCGGAAGAACACCGGGGAGCTGTTTTTT.

This clonotype has a handful of counts. V is TRBV20-1 and J is TRBJ2-1; D may be TRBD1 (6 bases). Germline assignment: CDR1 DFQATT and CDR2 SNEGSKA (reference sequence). Between the trimmed V and J ends, which lost 3 bases and 8 bases, there was a span of 14 bases. The CDR3 is made up of 13 amino acids. The CDR3 loop reads CSARLNRVYEQFF. The CDR3 DNA follows: TGCAGTGCTAGGCTAAACAGGGTTTATGAGCAGTTCTTC.

J is TRBJ1-5 and V is TRBV4-3; the D is unclear. Germline CDR1 and CDR2: LGHNA and YSLEER. Trimming removed 1 base at V and 6 bases at J, with 13 bases between. CDR3 length: 15 amino acids. The CDR3 region has the DNA TGCGCCAGCAGCCAAGCTGTTTTGGTGGGTCAGCCCCAGCATTTT. Amino acid sequence: CASSQAVLVGQPQHF.

CDR3 amino acids: CASSSLAEQFF. CDR3 bases: TGCGCCAGCAGCTCCTTAGCGGAGCAGTTCTTC. The V and J genes are TRBV5-1 and TRBJ2-1; D possibly corresponds to TRBD2 (5 bases). The CDR3 contains 11 residues. Germline V gene lookup returns CDR1 SGHRS and CDR2 YFSETQ. V was shortened by 3 bases and J by 10 bases, with 8 bases between the two germline ends. Together with reference TRBV5-1 and TRBJ2-1, the CDR3 gives the full variable domain: KAGVTQTPRYLIKTRGQQVTLSCSPISGHRSVSWYQQTPGQGLQFLFEYFSETQRNKGNFPGRFSGRQFSNSRSEMNVSTLELGDSALYLCASSSLAEQFFGPGTRLTVL.

This clonotype was observed many times. V and J are TRBV20-1 and TRBJ2-7; D possibly corresponds to TRBD1 (5 bases). Germline CDR1 DFQATT, CDR2 SNEGSKA (reference sequence). The CDR3 length is 15 residues. V was cut by 3 bases and J by 2 bases, with 17 bases left in between. CDR3 DNA: TGCAGTGCTAGTGGGGCCGGCCCGCAAACCTACGAGCAGTACTTC. It is translated as CSASGAGPQTYEQYF.

CDR3 loop: CATAWTSGGATDTQYF. CDR3 coding DNA: TGTGCCACCGCTTGGACTAGCGGGGGGGCCACAGATACGCAGTATTTT. The chain employs TRBV3-1 and TRBJ2-3; the match to TRBD2 covers 15 bases. There are 16 residues in the CDR3. Trimming at V came to 10 bases and at J to 2 bases, leaving 7 bases not matched to a gene. Germline values: CDR1 LGHDT, CDR2 YNNKEL (reference sequence).

This clonotype came up many times. The genes are TRBV18 and TRBJ1-5; TRBD1 matches 7 bases. V lost 2 bases to trimming and J lost 5 bases; unmatched junction nucleotides: 0. The CDR3 is 13 amino acids. Germline-derived CDR1 and CDR2 are KGHSH and LQKENI. CDR3 sequence reads: CASSPGTDQPQHF. Written as DNA, the CDR3 is TGTGCCAGCTCACCAGGGACAGATCAGCCCCAGCATTTT.

This chain links TRBV25-1 with TRBJ2-5, with D perhaps TRBD1 (5 bases). Trimming cost V 4 bases and J 6 bases, with 9 bases left between them. Germline loops: CDR1 MGHDK, CDR2 SYGVNS. The CDR3 runs to 12 residues. Here the CDR3 DNA reads TGTGCCAGCAGTGCAGGGATACAGACCCAGTACTTC. It translates to CASSAGIQTQYF.

The table lists this clonotype with a few counts. The J gene is TRBJ1-5, the V gene TRBV19; 9 positions match TRBD1. V lost 3 bases to trimming and J lost 2 bases; unmatched junction nucleotides: 5. This CDR3 is built from 16 residues. From germline, CDR1 is LNHDA and CDR2 SQIVND (reference sequence). CDR3 nucleotides: TGTGCCAGTAGTATGGACAGGGGTTTCGGCAATCAGCCCCAGCATTTT. As protein: CASSMDRGFGNQPQHF.

There are many counts of this clonotype. This chain joins TRBV14 and TRBJ2-7; 14 bases align to TRBD2. The V gene end was trimmed by 3 bases and the J gene end by 2 bases; junction bases not matched to a gene: 9. Germline V lookup: CDR1 SGHDN, CDR2 FVKESK. This CDR3 region has 18 residues. The CDR3 bases are TGTGCCAGCAGCCAGGCCGGGACTAGCGGGGGCCGGGCCTACGAGCAGTACTTC. Translation: CASSQAGTSGGRAYEQYF. The full variable domain, with the rest looked up from reference TRBV14 and TRBJ2-7, is EAGVTQFPSHSVIEKGQTVTLRCDPISGHDNLYWYRRVMGKEIKFLLHFVKESKQDESGMPNNRFLAERTGGTYSTLKVQPAELEDSGVYFCASSQAGTSGGRAYEQYFGPGTRLTVT.

The gene calls are TRBV6-1 and TRBJ2-2; 9 bases fit TRBD1. The CDR3 covers 16 residues. Germline lookup yields CDR1 MNHNS and CDR2 SASEGT. Trimming took 5 bases from V and 5 from J; bases not matched to a gene: 9. In DNA form, the CDR3 reads TGTGCCAGCAGTTCCGCCGGGACAGGGAGTACCGGGGAGCTGTTTTTT. Translating gives CASSSAGTGSTGELFF.

This clonotype was observed at least ten times. The rearrangement links TRBV28 to TRBJ1-2; 7 bases agree with TRBD1. The CDR3 length is 14 residues. The ends lost 5 bases at V and 6 bases at J; junction bases unmatched: 9. Germline CDR1 is MDHEN and CDR2 is SYDVKM. In DNA form, the CDR3 reads TGTGCCAGCAGTCGGACAGGCCTCCCGAATGGCTACACCTTC. Translating it yields CASSRTGLPNGYTF.

This clonotype occurred a few times. The rearrangement uses TRBV6-8 and TRBJ2-2; D not certain. Trimming removed 3 bases from V and 8 bases from J, with 10 bases in between. In germline, CDR1 is MNHGY, CDR2 SAAAGT. The CDR3 is 13 residues long. CDR3 in amino acids: CASSYYWSGELFF. CDR3 in DNA: TGTGCCAGCAGTTATTACTGGTCGGGGGAGCTGTTTTTT.

This clonotype has only a few counts. The chain couples TRBV20-1 to TRBJ1-4; D is unclear. CDR1 DFQATT and CDR2 SNEGSKA come from the germline V gene (reference sequence). V lost 5 bases, J lost 7 bases, and 11 bases lay in between. This CDR3 is 12 amino acids long. CDR3 nucleotide sequence: TGCAGTGCTCCCCTAGATGGTGAAAAACTGTTTTTT. Protein product: CSAPLDGEKLFF.

The chain combines TRBV7-2 with TRBJ2-7, with 9 bases matching TRBD2. This CDR3 region has 14 residues. V shed 5 bases, J shed 6 bases, and the junction held 8 bases outside the gene matches. Germline-derived CDR1 and CDR2 are SGHTA and FQGNSA. The CDR3 is CASSPAGGSPEQYF. CDR3 coding DNA: TGTGCCAGCAGCCCAGCGGGGGGCTCCCCCGAGCAGTACTTC.

Only a few counts were recorded for this clonotype. This chain uses TRBV4-3 with TRBJ1-2, with D perhaps matching TRBD1 (5 bases). The CDR3 is made up of 14 amino acids. The germline gives CDR1 LGHNA, CDR2 YSLEER. Trimming cost V 4 bases and J 0 bases, with 9 bases left between them. For the CDR3, the DNA is TGCGCCAGCAGCCCCCGGGGGTCTAACTATGGCTACACCTTC. This codes for CASSPRGSNYGYTF.